This T cell receptor beta chain comes out of a study of cytomegalovirus exposure and HLA in healthy donors. Study-level information: Ancestry clustering placed 81% of roughly 400 genotyped donors in the Caucasian-associated cluster.

Vbeta (60) and Jbeta (13) primers were used in the PCR. TCRdb's table, derived via immunoSEQ multiplex PCR, lists solely in-frame clones and lacks some. The top ten hold roughly 4.5% of the sample, which has approximately 150,000 clones, over 80% seen once. Sequencing was performed on PBMCs. The sequence derives from a man over 45 in good health and CMV-seropositive.

CDR3 DNA sequence: TGTGCCAGCAGCTTGAGTTCCGGGATGGGGTCCTACGAGCAGTACTTC. Protein: CASSLSSGMGSYEQYF. The chain couples TRBV5-5 to TRBJ2-7, with D perhaps matching TRBD2 (5 bases). This CDR3 region has 16 residues. The V gene's germline CDR1 is SGHKS and CDR2 YYEKEE (reference sequence). V dropped 1 base and J dropped 1 base, with 15 bases sitting between them.